The rows below give T cell receptor beta chains drawn from one sample of a study of blood T cell repertoires in COVID-19. The assay was immunoSEQ multiplex PCR, and TCRdb's table has in-frame clones only and misses some. This table holds some 83,000 clones, around 80% found once. Sequencing used peripheral blood. All receptors derive from a human donor in a cohort sampled during active COVID-19. Each CDR3 is given with its conserved first and last residue. D genes are given only for firm matches. Size is omitted from some rows. Given values are once, few, many or a class for expanded clones.

d_call: TRBD1; clone_size: -; j_call: TRBJ1-4; v_call: TRBV6-5; cdr3_nt: TGTGCCAGCAGTTTCGGACAGGGTGGTGAAAAACTGTTTTTT; cdr3_aa: CASSFGQGGEKLFF
d_call: -; clone_size: -; j_call: TRBJ2-1; v_call: TRBV6-1; cdr3_nt: TGTGCCAGCAGTGAAGTCCGGGAATTGAATGAGCAGTTCTTC; cdr3_aa: CASSEVRELNEQFF
d_call: -; clone_size: -; j_call: TRBJ1-1; v_call: TRBV29-1; cdr3_nt: TGCAGCGTCCGGGGACCCCGGGGGGCGAACACTGAAGCTTTCTTT; cdr3_aa: CSVRGPRGANTEAFF
d_call: -; clone_size: -; j_call: TRBJ2-7; v_call: TRBV3-1/TRBV3-2; cdr3_nt: TGTGCCAGCAGCCCCCGGGGGAGCGGAACCTACGAGCAGTACTTC; cdr3_aa: CASSPRGSGTYEQYF
d_call: TRBD1; clone_size: -; j_call: TRBJ1-5; v_call: TRBV28; cdr3_nt: TGTGCCAGCAGCTTAGAACAGGGGTATAGCAATCAGCCCCAGCATTTT; cdr3_aa: CASSLEQGYSNQPQHF
d_call: -; clone_size: -; j_call: TRBJ2-5; v_call: TRBV5-5; cdr3_nt: TGTGCCAGCAGCTCCGAGGTGGGTCAAGAGACCCAGTACTTC; cdr3_aa: CASSSEVGQETQYF
d_call: TRBD1; clone_size: -; j_call: TRBJ1-2; v_call: TRBV18; cdr3_nt: TGTGCCAGCTCATGGGACAGGGACTATGGCTACACCTTC; cdr3_aa: CASSWDRDYGYTF
d_call: TRBD2; clone_size: -; j_call: TRBJ2-7; v_call: TRBV7-8; cdr3_nt: TGTGCCAGCAGCTTAGGGCGGGAGGGCTACGAGCAGTACTTC; cdr3_aa: CASSLGREGYEQYF
d_call: TRBD1; clone_size: -; j_call: TRBJ2-7; v_call: TRBV5-1; cdr3_nt: TGCGCCAGCAGCTTGGCCGGGACAGAAGACGAGCAGTACTTC; cdr3_aa: CASSLAGTEDEQYF
d_call: -; clone_size: -; j_call: TRBJ1-5; v_call: TRBV28; cdr3_nt: TGTGCCAGCAGCCCCCCCCGGAGGCAGCCCCAGCATTTT; cdr3_aa: CASSPPRRQPQHF
d_call: TRBD1; clone_size: -; j_call: TRBJ2-7; v_call: TRBV10-3; cdr3_nt: TGTGCCATCAGTGAGTCGGGTTTGGGACAGGGGGACTTC; cdr3_aa: CAISESGLGQGDF
d_call: TRBD1; clone_size: few; j_call: TRBJ1-1; v_call: TRBV27; cdr3_nt: TGTGCCAGCAGACTAGGACAGGGAGTAGCTTTCTTT; cdr3_aa: CASRLGQGVAFF
d_call: TRBD2; clone_size: -; j_call: TRBJ2-7; v_call: TRBV10-2; cdr3_nt: TGCGCCAGCACATTAGGAGCGGGGTCCTACGAGCAGTACTTC; cdr3_aa: CASTLGAGSYEQYF
d_call: -; clone_size: -; j_call: TRBJ1-2; v_call: TRBV12-3/TRBV12-4; cdr3_nt: TGTGCCAGCAGTTTAACTGTTAACTATGGCTACACCTTC; cdr3_aa: CASSLTVNYGYTF
d_call: TRBD2; clone_size: -; j_call: TRBJ2-1; v_call: TRBV4-2; cdr3_nt: TGTGCCAGCAGCCGACTAGCGGGGGGCCCTCCGGATGAGCAGTTCTTC; cdr3_aa: CASSRLAGGPPDEQFF
d_call: TRBD1; clone_size: -; j_call: TRBJ1-2; v_call: TRBV6-5; cdr3_nt: TGTGCCAGCAGTCTTAGACGGACAGGGGATTTTGGCTACACCTTC; cdr3_aa: CASSLRRTGDFGYTF
d_call: TRBD1; clone_size: -; j_call: TRBJ2-3; v_call: TRBV5-1; cdr3_nt: TGCGCCAGCAGCTTGGCAGGACAGGGATCGACAGATACGCAGTATTTT; cdr3_aa: CASSLAGQGSTDTQYF
d_call: TRBD1; clone_size: -; j_call: TRBJ1-2; v_call: TRBV19; cdr3_nt: TGTGCCAGTAGCAGACAGGGTTGGGATGGCTACACCTTC; cdr3_aa: CASSRQGWDGYTF
d_call: TRBD1; clone_size: -; j_call: TRBJ2-1; v_call: TRBV6-5; cdr3_nt: TGTGCCAGCAGTCCCCGACAGGGGAGGCAGTTCTTC; cdr3_aa: CASSPRQGRQFF
d_call: TRBD1; clone_size: -; j_call: TRBJ2-5; v_call: TRBV7-2; cdr3_nt: TGTGCCAGCAGCTTAGGGTCCAGGGGGGAGACCCAGTACTTC; cdr3_aa: CASSLGSRGETQYF
d_call: TRBD1; clone_size: many; j_call: TRBJ2-1; v_call: TRBV4-2; cdr3_nt: TGTGCCAGCAGCCAAGGGGGGACAGGCCCCAATGAGCAGTTCTTC; cdr3_aa: CASSQGGTGPNEQFF
d_call: TRBD2; clone_size: -; j_call: TRBJ2-7; v_call: TRBV7-2; cdr3_nt: TGTGCCAGCAGCTTAGTAGCGGGGGGACCGACAACTTGGGGGCAGTACTTC; cdr3_aa: CASSLVAGGPTTWGQYF
d_call: TRBD1; clone_size: -; j_call: TRBJ1-6; v_call: TRBV28; cdr3_nt: TGTGCCAGCAGTTTGGACAGGGTTTCACCCCTCCACTTT; cdr3_aa: CASSLDRVSPLHF
d_call: TRBD1; clone_size: -; j_call: TRBJ1-3; v_call: TRBV6-5; cdr3_nt: TGTGCCAGCAGTCCTCCGGGACAGAAAGGAAACACCATATATTTT; cdr3_aa: CASSPPGQKGNTIYF
d_call: -; clone_size: -; j_call: TRBJ1-1; v_call: TRBV5-1; cdr3_nt: TGCGCCAGCAGCTACACAGCGAACACTGAAGCTTTCTTT; cdr3_aa: CASSYTANTEAFF
d_call: -; clone_size: -; j_call: TRBJ1-2; v_call: TRBV5-1; cdr3_nt: TGCGCCAGCAGCCCGGACATAAACTATGGCTACACCTTC; cdr3_aa: CASSPDINYGYTF
d_call: -; clone_size: -; j_call: TRBJ2-3; v_call: TRBV21-1; cdr3_nt: TGTGCCAGCAGCAAAGCCGGTAGTCCCCTCACAGATACGCAGTATTTT; cdr3_aa: CASSKAGSPLTDTQYF
d_call: TRBD2; clone_size: -; j_call: TRBJ2-7; v_call: TRBV28; cdr3_nt: TGTGCCAGCAGCGTGGCGGGGGGCGAGCAGTACTTC; cdr3_aa: CASSVAGGEQYF
d_call: -; clone_size: -; j_call: TRBJ2-3; v_call: TRBV7-6; cdr3_nt: TGTGCCAGCAGCTTAGTGGGGGGGGCAAGCACAGATACGCAGTATTTT; cdr3_aa: CASSLVGGASTDTQYF
d_call: -; clone_size: -; j_call: TRBJ2-1; v_call: TRBV2; cdr3_nt: TGTGCCAGCACAACGGAGAGCTACAATGAGCAGTTCTTC; cdr3_aa: CASTTESYNEQFF
d_call: -; clone_size: -; j_call: TRBJ1-3; v_call: TRBV5-4; cdr3_nt: TGTGCCAGCAGCGGAAAACAGGGTTCTGGAAACACCATATATTTT; cdr3_aa: CASSGKQGSGNTIYF
d_call: -; clone_size: -; j_call: TRBJ2-3; v_call: TRBV9; cdr3_nt: TGTGCCAGCAGCGTAGTTGGAGGCAGCACAGATACGCAGTATTTT; cdr3_aa: CASSVVGGSTDTQYF
d_call: -; clone_size: -; j_call: TRBJ2-7; v_call: TRBV21-1; cdr3_nt: TGTGCCAGCAGTTTAGAAGGACAGGGGTACTACGAGCAGTACTTC; cdr3_aa: CASSLEGQGYYEQYF
d_call: -; clone_size: -; j_call: TRBJ1-3; v_call: TRBV7-2; cdr3_nt: TGTGCCAGCAGCTGGAGACAGACCTCTGGAAACACCATATATTTT; cdr3_aa: CASSWRQTSGNTIYF
d_call: TRBD1; clone_size: once; j_call: TRBJ1-1; v_call: TRBV3-1/TRBV3-2; cdr3_nt: TGTGCCAGCAGCCCTGGGACAGGGGGGAACACTGAAGCTTTCTTT; cdr3_aa: CASSPGTGGNTEAFF
d_call: TRBD1; clone_size: -; j_call: TRBJ1-2; v_call: TRBV29-1; cdr3_nt: TGCAGCGTTGACGGGACAGGCTACTATGGCTACACCTTC; cdr3_aa: CSVDGTGYYGYTF
d_call: TRBD2; clone_size: -; j_call: TRBJ2-7; v_call: TRBV6-5; cdr3_nt: TGTGCCAGCAAACTACTAGCGGGGGGTCTGAGGGAGCAGTACTTC; cdr3_aa: CASKLLAGGLREQYF
d_call: -; clone_size: -; j_call: TRBJ2-7; v_call: TRBV6-5; cdr3_nt: TGTGCCAGCAGTTACTCCGGTACCTACGAGCAGTACTTC; cdr3_aa: CASSYSGTYEQYF
d_call: -; clone_size: -; j_call: TRBJ1-2; v_call: TRBV7-3; cdr3_nt: TGTGCCAGCAGCTTACGCCAGGGGCTCGGCTACACCTTC; cdr3_aa: CASSLRQGLGYTF
d_call: -; clone_size: -; j_call: TRBJ1-5; v_call: TRBV6-2/TRBV6-3; cdr3_nt: TGTGCCAGCAGTTACCAGGGTCAGGGTGTCGATCAGCCCCAGCATTTT; cdr3_aa: CASSYQGQGVDQPQHF
d_call: -; clone_size: -; j_call: TRBJ1-1; v_call: TRBV5-1; cdr3_nt: TGCGCCAGCAGCTTGGCGACAGGGAACACTGAAGCTTTCTTT; cdr3_aa: CASSLATGNTEAFF